Listed here are 6 T cell receptor beta chains from one sample, sequenced in a study of blood T cell repertoires in COVID-19. Here immunoSEQ multiplex PCR was the method, and the copy in TCRdb shows in-frame clones only, minus some. The data contain 250,000 to 300,000 clones, 80% to 90% of them singletons. The sequencing sample was made of peripheral blood. Receptor source: a woman aged 30 to 39 with COVID-19, enrolled during active disease.

The rearrangement links TRBV2 to TRBJ2-7; 8 positions agree with TRBD1. The length of the CDR3 is 14 residues. With V trimmed by 3 bases and J by 7 bases, 8 bases remained unmatched. Germline lookup yields CDR1 SNHLY and CDR2 FYNNEI. DNA for the CDR3: TGTGCCAGCAGTGACATGGACAGGGCCTGGGAGCAGTACTTC. This codes for CASSDMDRAWEQYF.

The chain combines TRBV5-1 with TRBJ2-7, with D maybe TRBD1 (5 bases). Germline assignment: CDR1 SGHRS and CDR2 YFSETQ. V gave up 0 bases and J gave up 3 bases, with 10 bases separating them. CDR3 length: 14 residues. In nucleotides, the CDR3 is TGCGCCAGCAGCTTGGTGGGGCAGATCTACGAGCAGTACTTC. Its protein is CASSLVGQIYEQYF.

This clone was observed a handful of times. The chain combines TRBV19 with TRBJ2-1, with D perhaps TRBD2 (6 bases). The germline gives CDR1 LNHDA, CDR2 SQIVND (reference sequence). The CDR3 contains 14 residues. Between the trimmed V and J ends, which lost 1 base and 14 bases, there was a span of 18 bases. The CDR3 spells CASSIGRGLLTKFF. CDR3 DNA sequence: TGTGCCAGTAGTATAGGCCGGGGACTCTTAACGAAGTTCTTC.

V gene TRBV4-1 combines with J gene TRBJ2-7; D perhaps matches TRBD1 (6 bases). Germline loops: CDR1 MGHRA, CDR2 YSYEKL. This CDR3 is 15 amino acids long. The ends were cut back, 4 bases at V and 3 bases at J, with 16 bases in the middle. In DNA form, the CDR3 reads TGCGCCAGCAGCCGCTTCCTTGGACAGAGCTACGAGCAGTACTTC. The encoded protein is CASSRFLGQSYEQYF.

V usage is TRBV6-5 and J usage is TRBJ2-1; 8 bases line up with TRBD2. CDR3 length equals 16 residues. Germline assignment: CDR1 MNHEY and CDR2 SVGAGI. V trimming: 3 bases; J trimming: 2 bases; junction bases outside the gene matches: 6. This CDR3 is CASSYSTGGAYNEQFF. The CDR3 region has the DNA TGTGCCAGCAGTTATTCGACCGGGGGGGCCTACAATGAGCAGTTCTTC.

In DNA form, the CDR3 reads TGTGCCAGCAGCAGTAGCGGGGGGGCGGAGACCCAGTACTTC. It codes for CASSSSGGAETQYF. The chain is built from TRBV5-6 and TRBJ2-5, with 11 nucleotides matching TRBD2. Trimming removed 4 bases from V and 5 bases from J; junction bases left unmatched: 4. This CDR3 is built from 14 residues. Germline CDR1 and CDR2: SGHDT and YYEEEE.